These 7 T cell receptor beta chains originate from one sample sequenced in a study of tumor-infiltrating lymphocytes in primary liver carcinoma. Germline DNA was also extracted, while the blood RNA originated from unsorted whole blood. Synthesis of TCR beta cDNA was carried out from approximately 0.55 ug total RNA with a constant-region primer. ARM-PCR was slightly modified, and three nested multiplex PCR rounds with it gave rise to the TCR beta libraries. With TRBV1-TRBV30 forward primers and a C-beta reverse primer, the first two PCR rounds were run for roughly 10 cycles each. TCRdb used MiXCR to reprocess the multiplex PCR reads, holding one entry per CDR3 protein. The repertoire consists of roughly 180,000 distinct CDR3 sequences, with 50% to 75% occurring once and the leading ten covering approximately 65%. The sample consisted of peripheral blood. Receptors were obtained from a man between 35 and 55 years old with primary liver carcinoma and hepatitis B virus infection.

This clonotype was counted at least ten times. In nucleotides, the CDR3 is TGTGCCAGCAGCTTTACACTAGCGGGAGGCTACAATGAGCAGTTCTTC. This sequence encodes CASSFTLAGGYNEQFF. The chain is built from TRBV11-1 and TRBJ2-1, with 12 bases matching TRBD2. In germline, CDR1 is SGHAT, CDR2 FQDESV (reference sequence). The V and J ends lost 3 bases and 3 bases, in that order; junction bases with no gene match: 3. The CDR3 totals 16 residues.

The CDR3 bases are TGTGCCTGGAGTCCCCGGACAGGATGGGAGACCCAGTACTTC. Translation gives CAWSPRTGWETQYF. The chain uses TRBV30 and TRBJ2-5; 7 positions match TRBD1. J gave up 5 bases and V 2 bases, and 8 bases lay outside the gene matches. CDR1 is GTSNPN and CDR2 is SVGIG in the germline V gene (reference sequence). This CDR3 spans 14 amino acids.

This CDR3 reads CASSPRASRRNEQYF. The CDR3 nucleotides read TGTGCCAGCAGCCCCAGAGCGAGCAGAAGGAACGAGCAGTACTTC. This sequence joins TRBV14 and TRBJ2-7; no reliable D call. The CDR3 has 15 amino acids. CDR1 and CDR2 (germline): SGHDN, FVKESK. V shed 4 bases and J shed 5 bases, with 18 bases lying between them.

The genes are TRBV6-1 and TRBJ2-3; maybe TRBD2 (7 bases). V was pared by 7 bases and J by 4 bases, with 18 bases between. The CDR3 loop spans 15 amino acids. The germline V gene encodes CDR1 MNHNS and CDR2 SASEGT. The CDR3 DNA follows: TGTGCCAGCACAAATAGCGGAGGGGGGGCAGATACGCAGTATTTT. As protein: CASTNSGGGADTQYF.

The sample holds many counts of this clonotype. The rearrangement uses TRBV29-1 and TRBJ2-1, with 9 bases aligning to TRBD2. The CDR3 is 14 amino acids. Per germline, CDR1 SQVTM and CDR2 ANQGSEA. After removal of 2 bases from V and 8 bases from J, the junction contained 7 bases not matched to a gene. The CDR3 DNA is TGCAGCGTTGAAAGGGGCGGGAGGGCCCATGAGCAGTTCTTC. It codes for CSVERGGRAHEQFF.

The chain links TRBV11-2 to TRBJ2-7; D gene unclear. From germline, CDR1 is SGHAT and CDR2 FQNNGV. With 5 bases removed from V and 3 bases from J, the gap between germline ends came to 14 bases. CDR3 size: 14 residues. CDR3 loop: CASSMWRVYYEQYF. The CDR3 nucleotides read TGTGCCAGCAGCATGTGGAGAGTCTACTACGAGCAGTACTTC.

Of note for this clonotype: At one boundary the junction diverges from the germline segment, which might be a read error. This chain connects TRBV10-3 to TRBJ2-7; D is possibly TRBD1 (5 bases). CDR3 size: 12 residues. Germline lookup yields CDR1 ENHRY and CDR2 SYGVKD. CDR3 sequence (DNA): TGTGCCACCAGTGGCCAGGGCGAAGAGCAGTACTTC. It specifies CATSGQGEEQYF.